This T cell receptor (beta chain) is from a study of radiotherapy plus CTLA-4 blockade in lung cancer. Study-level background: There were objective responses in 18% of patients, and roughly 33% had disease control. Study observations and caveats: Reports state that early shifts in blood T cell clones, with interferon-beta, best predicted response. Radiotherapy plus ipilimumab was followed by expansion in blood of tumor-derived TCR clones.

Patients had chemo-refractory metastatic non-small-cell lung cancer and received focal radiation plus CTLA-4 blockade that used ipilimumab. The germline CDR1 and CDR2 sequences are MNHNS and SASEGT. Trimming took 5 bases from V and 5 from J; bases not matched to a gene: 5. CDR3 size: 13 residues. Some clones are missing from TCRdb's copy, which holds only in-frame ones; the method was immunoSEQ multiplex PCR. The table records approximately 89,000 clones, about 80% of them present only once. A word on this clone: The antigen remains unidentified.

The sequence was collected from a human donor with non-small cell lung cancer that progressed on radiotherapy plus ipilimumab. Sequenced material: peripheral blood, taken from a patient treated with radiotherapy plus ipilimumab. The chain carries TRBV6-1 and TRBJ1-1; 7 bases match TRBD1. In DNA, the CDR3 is TGTGCCAGCAGTCTAGGGGGCATGACTGAAGCTTTCTTT. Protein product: CASSLGGMTEAFF.